The text below deals with one T cell receptor beta chain. Naive CD8 cells were CD45RO-negative, positively selected for CCR7, excluding terminally differentiated effector memory CD45RA+ cells. The study drew all its donors from Caucasian adults living in Nashville, Tennessee. The source of the sample is a study of shared clonotypes between healthy human individuals. Study in general: The study drew on a couple of women and a few men aged 18 to 49 as donors.

For every subset, genomic DNA was evenly distributed across several immunoSEQ plates. Original analysis: Junction-only sequences without quality scores were provided by ImmunoSEQ, so filtering was different. Produced via immunoSEQ multiplex PCR; TCRdb's table is partial and in-frame only. V, J and clone size were drawn from that table, and D and trimming were deduced from the DNA. The data show more than 2 million clones, 93% seen once. The specimen was naive CD8+ T cells from PBMCs. The sequence was obtained from a young man in good health. Some clones in this sample may be carry-over from other donors' samples.

The CDR3 loop is CASSSNDGGKGDTQYF. CDR3 in DNA: TGTGCCAGCAGCTCAAATGATGGCGGGAAAGGAGATACGCAGTATTTT. The gene calls are TRBV7-6 and TRBJ2-3; D might be TRBD2 (6 bases). Germline V gene data show CDR1 as SGHVS and CDR2 as FNYEAQ. The length of the CDR3 is 16 residues. Trimming cost V 4 bases and J 5 bases, with 19 bases left between them.